A single sample is the source of the 30 T cell receptor beta chains below, sequenced in a study of T cell repertoires in cytomegalovirus infection (dated by TCRdb to about 2019). The sample's treatment or condition label is to be understood as: in vitro stimulation with specific CMV peptide epitopes to enrich CMV-specific T cells. Reads for this sample came from an Illumina HiSeq 1500. TCRdb reprocessed the public reads (quality trimming at Q25 with fastp, clone calling with MiXCR) and kept in-frame beta chains. Rows with a matching CDR3 protein are joined into one entry that keeps the most common DNA and genes. The sample contains some 120,000 distinct CDR3 sequences, over 30% of them found a single time. The ten largest clonotypes hold about 53% of the sample. Their antigens are not known. The sample in question was CD8+ T cells from cultured PBMCs, obtained from culture after CMV antigen stimulation. The receptor source for this set is a human donor in good health (CMV status not recorded). Some clones in this sample may be carry-over from other donors' samples.

The chain couples TRBV6-2 or TRBV6-3 to TRBJ1-1, with D hard to call. CDR1 is MNHEY, CDR2 SVGEGT, per germline. V was pared by 6 bases and J by 3 bases, with 5 bases between. This CDR3 is built from 11 residues. DNA of the CDR3: TGTGCCAGCAGAGACTACACTGAAGCTTTCTTT. This gives the protein CASRDYTEAFF.

V is TRBV11-2 and J is TRBJ1-1; D gene uncertain. The germline CDR1 and CDR2 sequences are SGHAT and FQNNGV. CDR3 length: 14 amino acids. The V end lost 1 base, the J end lost 8 bases, and 14 bases lay between the germline ends. The CDR3: CASSLGDSQLEAFF. The CDR3 DNA is TGTGCCAGCAGCTTAGGAGACTCCCAACTGGAAGCTTTCTTT.

The V call is TRBV7-9, the J call TRBJ1-4, with a possible D match to TRBD1 (6 bases). CDR3 length: 13 residues. Germline V lookup: CDR1 SEHNR, CDR2 FQNEAQ (reference sequence). V was pared by 4 bases and J by 6 bases, with 9 bases between. CDR3 sequence: CASSSGGHEKLFF. The CDR3 DNA sequence: TGTGCCAGCAGCTCCGGGGGCCATGAAAAACTGTTTTTT.

The sample holds many counts of this clonotype. V and J are TRBV7-6 and TRBJ2-1, with 8 bases lining up with TRBD1. Trimming removed 6 bases from V and 2 bases from J; junction bases left unmatched: 21. The length of the CDR3 is 20 residues. In germline, CDR1 is SGHVS, CDR2 FNYEAQ. The CDR3 here is CASSTYRDRSAGTPYNEQFF. The CDR3 DNA is TGTGCCAGCAGTACCTACCGGGACAGGTCGGCGGGGACCCCCTACAATGAGCAGTTCTTC.

The chain carries TRBV2 and TRBJ2-3, with 7 bases that match TRBD1. CDR1 is SNHLY and CDR2 is FYNNEI in the germline V gene. V lost 7 bases to trimming and J lost 1 base; unmatched junction nucleotides: 14. The CDR3 spans 17 residues. The CDR3 spells CASKGARAYLGTDTQYF. In DNA form, the CDR3 reads TGTGCCAGCAAGGGGGCCAGGGCGTACCTCGGCACAGATACGCAGTATTTT.

This clonotype came up a few times. V usage is TRBV12-3 or TRBV12-4 and J usage is TRBJ2-1; the match to TRBD2 covers 9 bases. The CDR3 runs 15 residues. With 3 bases clipped from V and 6 bases from J, the junction kept 6 bases outside the gene matches. The CDR3 nucleotides are TGTGCCAGCAGTTTTGGTAGCGGGGGATTCAATGAGCAGTTCTTC. This codes for CASSFGSGGFNEQFF.

This clonotype was observed a few times. The CDR3 coding sequence is TGTGCCAGCAGCTTAGGCGGCAGGGAATACGAGCAGTACTTC. As protein: CASSLGGREYEQYF. The chain recombines TRBV7-6 with TRBJ2-7, with D possibly being TRBD1 (5 bases). The germline CDR1 and CDR2 sequences are SGHVS and FNYEAQ. This CDR3 contains 14 residues. The V and J ends lost 1 base and 4 bases respectively, with 11 bases between them.

J is TRBJ1-2 and V is TRBV4-3; D is perhaps TRBD1 (6 bases). Looked up from germline, CDR1 is LGHNA and CDR2 is YSLEER. V was pared by 0 bases and J by 7 bases, with 21 bases between. The CDR3 is 17 amino acids. CDR3 amino acids: CASSQEWRQEVPRGYTF. CDR3 nucleotide sequence: TGCGCCAGCAGCCAAGAGTGGAGACAGGAAGTTCCTCGTGGCTACACCTTC.

V usage is TRBV2 and J usage is TRBJ1-4, with TRBD1 as a possible D gene (5 bases). The V gene's germline CDR1 is SNHLY and CDR2 FYNNEI. V dropped 2 bases and J dropped 8 bases, with 12 bases sitting between them. CDR3 length: 14 amino acids. The CDR3 is CASSETGEGEKLFF. As DNA, the CDR3 is TGTGCCAGCAGTGAAACGGGGGAGGGGGAAAAACTGTTTTTT.

With respect to this clonotype: No conserved phenylalanine or tryptophan ends this CDR3, so it is likely a read error. The DNA is left out, because the CDR3 cannot be placed on it with certainty; the CDR3 is given as TCRdb lists it. The chain is built from TRBV7-8 and TRBJ1-1; the DNA was not used to check the table's D call, TRBD1. The germline gives CDR1 SGHVS, CDR2 FQNEAQ. The CDR3 is 14 residues long, counting both termini. The chain's CDR3 is CASTLRQWDEAPFI.

This clonotype was seen more than once but under ten times. The V call is TRBV3-1, the J call TRBJ1-5; D possibly corresponds to TRBD1 (6 bases). The CDR3 is 15 residues long. V was shortened by 1 base and J by 4 bases, with 11 bases between the two germline ends. Germline assignment: CDR1 LGHDT and CDR2 YNNKEL (reference sequence). Written as DNA, the CDR3 is TGTGCCAGCAGCCAAGCGTCAGGGGAGAATCAGCCCCAGCATTTT. Its translation: CASSQASGENQPQHF. Full variable domain (remainder filled in from reference TRBV3-1 and TRBJ1-5): DTAVSQTPKYLVTQMGNDKSIKCEQNLGHDTMYWYKQDSKKFLKIMFSYNNKELIINETVPNRFSPKSPDKAHLNLHINSLELGDSAVYFCASSQASGENQPQHFGDGTRLSIL.

The chain couples TRBV27 to TRBJ1-6; D is perhaps TRBD1 (6 bases). The V gene lost 5 bases and the J gene lost 9 bases, with 23 bases spanning the gap. The CDR3 length is 17 residues. The V gene's germline CDR1 is MNHEY and CDR2 SMNVEV (reference sequence). CDR3 nucleotide sequence: TGTGCCAGCAGTGCCTCCGGGGGGGGGGGCAATTTTTCACCCCTCCACTTT. Protein product: CASSASGGGGNFSPLHF.

There are a few counts of this clonotype. The rearrangement links TRBV19 to TRBJ2-1, with 14 bases lining up with TRBD2. V gave up 6 bases and J gave up 2 bases; unmatched junction bases: 18. This CDR3 region has 21 residues. Germline loops: CDR1 LNHDA, CDR2 SQIVND (reference sequence). CDR3 loop: CASSDVRLAGGPTLTYNEQFF. DNA of the CDR3: TGTGCCAGTAGCGATGTAAGACTAGCGGGGGGGCCAACTCTGACCTACAATGAGCAGTTCTTC.

The rearrangement uses TRBV7-9 and TRBJ2-1, with TRBD1 matching over 10 bases. The V and J ends lost 7 bases and 6 bases, in that order; junction bases with no gene match: 6. Germline V lookup: CDR1 SEHNR, CDR2 FQNEAQ (reference sequence). The CDR3 is 14 residues long. CDR3 protein: CASIDRGLSNEQFF. In DNA, the CDR3 is TGTGCCAGCATCGACAGGGGGCTCTCCAATGAGCAGTTCTTC.

In this sample, this clonotype turned up many times. The germline gene is not matched at one end of the junction; a read error may be the cause. The chain recombines TRBV7-8 with TRBJ2-7, with TRBD2 identical over 7 bases. CDR3 length: 11 amino acids. From germline, CDR1 is SGHVS and CDR2 FQNEAQ. The CDR3, as DNA: TGTGCCAGCAGCCTAGCGGCCGAGCAGTACTTC. This codes for CASSLAAEQYF.

The J gene is TRBJ2-2, the V gene TRBV5-5; TRBD1 is a possible D gene (6 bases). Germline V gives CDR1 SGHKS, CDR2 YYEKEE (reference sequence). The CDR3 loop spans 16 amino acids. Trimming stripped 2 bases from V and 4 bases from J, with 15 bases between. The CDR3 DNA reads TGTGCCAGCAGCTTTACCTCAGGGGAGAGCACCGGGGAGCTGTTTTTT. This encodes CASSFTSGESTGELFF.

This clonotype has a single count. This chain joins TRBV19 and TRBJ1-6; D not resolved. Germline V CDR1 and CDR2: LNHDA, SQIVND (reference sequence). Trimming left V 0 bases short and J 8 bases short, with 8 bases between. The CDR3 has 14 amino acids. CDR3 amino acids: CASSIDSGDSPLHF. The CDR3 DNA reads as TGTGCCAGTAGTATAGATAGCGGTGATTCACCCCTCCACTTT. Filled out from reference TRBV19 and TRBJ1-6, the complete variable domain reads DGGITQSPKYLFRKEGQNVTLSCEQNLNHDAMYWYRQDPGQGLRLIYYSQIVNDFQKGDIAEGYSVSREKKESFPLTVTSAQKNPTAFYLCASSIDSGDSPLHFGNGTRLTVT.

The gene calls are TRBV6-5 and TRBJ1-6; unclear D gene. The CDR3 consists of 14 residues. Germline values: CDR1 MNHEY, CDR2 SVGAGI. Trimming removed 8 bases at V and 5 bases at J, with 13 bases between. The CDR3 loop is CASARVRHNSPLHF. The CDR3 nucleotides are TGTGCCAGCGCCCGGGTACGGCATAATTCACCCCTCCACTTT.

The chain recombines TRBV6-1 with TRBJ2-7, with 7 bases fitting TRBD1. Per the germline V gene, CDR1 is MNHNS and CDR2 is SASEGT. The CDR3 has 12 residues. V was pared by 10 bases and J by 3 bases, with 6 bases of the junction left unmatched. CDR3 region: CAIDGQVYEQYF. CDR3 DNA: TGTGCCATCGACGGACAGGTCTACGAGCAGTACTTC.

V and J are TRBV19 and TRBJ2-1, with 8 bases lining up with TRBD1. CDR3 length: 16 residues. J was trimmed by 2 bases and V by 3 bases; bases with no gene match: 6. CDR1 and CDR2 from the germline V gene are LNHDA and SQIVND (reference sequence). The CDR3 nucleotides read TGTGCCAGTAGTATTGGGCCAGGGGGCCCCTACAATGAGCAGTTCTTC. It yields the protein CASSIGPGGPYNEQFF.

This clonotype was seen a handful of times. V and J are TRBV28 and TRBJ2-1; a weak D match, TRBD1 (5 bases). Germline V CDR1 and CDR2: MDHEN, SYDVKM. The CDR3 runs to 14 residues. Trimming cost V 2 bases and J 9 bases, with 14 bases left between them. The CDR3 bases are TGTGCCAGCAGTTTAATAGCAGGGAACGGTGAGCAGTTCTTC. It encodes CASSLIAGNGEQFF. The whole variable domain, remainder taken from reference TRBV28 and TRBJ2-1, is DVKVTQSSRYLVKRTGEKVFLECVQDMDHENMFWYRQDPGLGLRLIYFSYDVKMKEKGDIPEGYSVSREKKERFSLILESASTNQTSMYLCASSLIAGNGEQFFGPGTRLTVL.

This sequence joins TRBV4-2 and TRBJ1-1, with D possibly TRBD1 on 5 matching bases. Germline CDR1 and CDR2: LGHNA and YNFKEQ. The V end was cut by 1 base, the J end by 3 bases, with 12 bases between. This CDR3 comprises 15 residues. For the CDR3, the DNA is TGTGCCAGCAGCCAAGCCCCGGGACTAGACACTGAAGCTTTCTTT. Translation: CASSQAPGLDTEAFF.

This clonotype showed up just a few times. The J gene is TRBJ2-7, the V gene TRBV6-6; 13 positions agree with TRBD2. Germline V gene sequence: CDR1 MNHNY, CDR2 SVGAGI (reference sequence). The V segment lost 4 bases and the J segment 2 bases; nucleotides outside the gene matches: 14. The CDR3 runs 19 residues. In DNA form, the CDR3 reads TGTGCCAGCAGTTCCCCGACTAGCGGGGGGTACGGAGGGGCCTACGAGCAGTACTTC. Its protein is CASSSPTSGGYGGAYEQYF.

The chain joins TRBV4-1 to TRBJ2-1; 8 nucleotides match TRBD1. J gave up 2 bases and V 1 base, and 7 bases lay outside the gene matches. The CDR3 loop spans 17 amino acids. The germline gives CDR1 MGHRA, CDR2 YSYEKL. CDR3: CASSQVETGEAYNEQFF. The CDR3 DNA is TGCGCCAGCAGCCAAGTAGAGACAGGGGAAGCCTACAATGAGCAGTTCTTC.

The rearrangement joins TRBV29-1 to TRBJ2-7; possibly TRBD1 or TRBD2 for D (5 bases each). The germline V gene encodes CDR1 SQVTM and CDR2 ANQGSEA. V lost 1 base, J lost 1 base, and 11 bases lay in between. CDR3 length: 14 amino acids. The CDR3 region has the DNA TGCAGCGTTGAAGGAGGGGCCCCTTCCTACGAGCAGTACTTC. Amino acids: CSVEGGAPSYEQYF.

This clonotype has only a few counts. The chain has TRBV7-2 and TRBJ2-5, with 9 nucleotides matching TRBD1. Looked up from germline, CDR1 is SGHTA and CDR2 is FQGNSA. CDR3 size: 19 residues. V lost 2 bases, J lost 0 bases, and 13 bases stayed unmatched. This chain's CDR3 is CASSLPTGWTGADQETQYF. The DNA of the CDR3 is TGTGCCAGCAGCTTACCCACGGGGTGGACAGGGGCCGACCAAGAGACCCAGTACTTC.

This clonotype occurred a few times. V and J are TRBV7-9 and TRBJ2-7; 7 nucleotides line up with TRBD1. Germline assignment: CDR1 SEHNR and CDR2 FQNEAQ (reference sequence). Unmatched junction bases numbered 5, after V lost 1 base and J lost 2 bases. The CDR3 is made up of 15 amino acids. The CDR3: CASSLDGRGTYEQYF. The CDR3 nucleotides read TGTGCCAGCAGCTTAGACGGCAGGGGGACCTACGAGCAGTACTTC.

This clonotype has more than one count but fewer than ten. The chain links TRBV4-1 to TRBJ2-2; D ambiguous. Trimming removed 7 bases from V and 0 bases from J, with 12 bases in between. This CDR3 comprises 15 residues. The V gene's germline CDR1 is MGHRA and CDR2 YSYEKL. CDR3 sequence (DNA): TGCGCCAGCACCTTGCGGCAGACGAACACCGGGGAGCTGTTTTTT. Translating it yields CASTLRQTNTGELFF.

The sample holds a few counts of this clonotype. This chain connects TRBV19 to TRBJ1-5; a weak D match, TRBD1 (5 bases). From germline, CDR1 is LNHDA and CDR2 SQIVND (reference sequence). V lost 0 bases to trimming and J lost 5 bases, with 8 bases between them. This CDR3 is built from 14 residues. The CDR3 loop is CASSIDKGYQPQHF. CDR3 in DNA: TGTGCCAGTAGTATAGATAAGGGGTATCAGCCCCAGCATTTT.

The V and J genes are TRBV25-1 and TRBJ1-1; D possibly corresponds to TRBD1 (6 bases). Looked up from germline, CDR1 is MGHDK and CDR2 is SYGVNS. This CDR3 spans 15 amino acids. V gave up 5 bases and J gave up 3 bases, with 16 bases separating them. The CDR3 protein is CASSLPTGRDTEAFF. CDR3 DNA: TGTGCCAGCAGTCTCCCGACAGGCCGGGACACTGAAGCTTTCTTT.